This T cell receptor beta chain is drawn from a study of monozygotic twins with inflammatory bowel disease. Study results and limitations: IBD patients showed reduced TCRbeta diversity (inverse Simpson) versus healthy co-twins.

Remarks on this clonotype: The antigen is not known.

TCRdb reanalyzed the 5' RACE reads and collapses them to one entry per CDR3 protein, without DNA. The listing contains 200,000 to 250,000 distinct CDR3 sequences. From germline, CDR1 is SGHRS and CDR2 YFSETQ. The CDR3 spans 13 residues. The clonotype originates from a human donor with ulcerative colitis or Crohn's disease, or a healthy co-twin of an affected twin (not recorded which). The chain recombines TRBV5-1 with TRBJ2-7; as DNA is missing, the TRBD1 call by TCRdb cannot be tested. The sample was blood. CDR3 residues: CASTPDGVYEQYF.